This T cell receptor beta chain was obtained from a study of blood T cell repertoires in COVID-19. Turning to the study itself: From the United States, Italy and Spain came samples of acute and convalescent COVID-19.

Repertoires were generated with immunoSEQ multiplex PCR, while TCRdb's copy carries only in-frame clones and drops some. The sample consists of approximately 390,000 clones, 70% to 90% of them appearing once. Germline CDR1 MNHNY, CDR2 SVGAGI (reference sequence). This CDR3 is built from 15 residues. V lost 3 bases and J 3 bases, leaving 15 bases between the germline ends. Specimen: peripheral blood. The clonotype originates from a woman between 55 and 75 years old with COVID-19, enrolled during active disease. The chain couples TRBV6-6 to TRBJ2-7, with D perhaps TRBD1 (6 bases). CDR3 nucleotide sequence: TGTGCCAGCAGTTATGATGTCGGGACAAACTACGAGCAGTACTTC. As protein: CASSYDVGTNYEQYF.